This TCR beta chain derives from a study of Graves' ophthalmopathy and Graves' hyperthyroidism (dated by TCRdb to the late 2010s). Looking at the study overall: Peripheral blood was collected at initial diagnosis, prior to any treatment. The study used TCR beta repertoire signatures to distinguish Graves' ophthalmopathy from Graves' hyperthyroidism and to predict progression to ophthalmopathy. Once sampling was done, hyperthyroidism patients were given methimazole at a starting dose of 30 mg daily, while ophthalmopathy patients were given high-dose intravenous methylprednisolone. In more than 5 hyperthyroidism patients, the T-cell repertoire of thyroid tissue was compared with the T-cell repertoire of blood. In total, 135 blood samples were TCR-sequenced: under 45 ophthalmopathy, roughly 77 hyperthyroidism and some 17 hyperthyroidism-to-ophthalmopathy patients. A discovery set of about 99 patients (under 45 ophthalmopathy, approximately 58 stable hyperthyroidism) was enrolled to explore V-J signatures distinguishing ophthalmopathy from hyperthyroidism. An independent validation cohort comprised 18 hyperthyroidism patients and 15 to 17 patients who later progressed from hyperthyroidism to ophthalmopathy. For training and testing, the 110 or so patients in the discovery cohort were randomly divided in a 7:3 ratio.

This clonotype was seen many times. This clone's antigen is unknown. No much larger clone exists at a distance of one base, and base qualities are not known. General study outcomes and caveats: In validation, the model predicted ophthalmopathy progression with 55% to 71% sensitivity and roughly 78% specificity; more than ten predicted patients were CT-confirmed with GO in a median of 6.5 months. Among expanded thyroid clonotypes with frequency above 0.001, most also showed up in blood, which suggests that blood repertoires may reflect the thyroid immune response. Sample size was not statistically predetermined, and group allocation was not concealed from the investigators. In cross-validation, the 13-signature model distinguished ophthalmopathy from stable hyperthyroidism with just over 85% sensitivity and 81.08% specificity, while in the test set the corresponding values were roughly 80% and 75%.

Ophthalmopathy patients had moderately to severely active disease, Clinical Activity Score of at least 3, NOSPECS grade of at least 4, and disease duration under 3 months. Patients with other autoimmune diseases, uncontrolled infections, pregnancy or lactation were excluded. Diagnosis was based on clinical symptoms, serum thyroxine, TRAb, thyroid ultrasound and orbital computed tomography. PBMCs were isolated from about 9.1 ml of fresh peripheral blood by Ficoll-Paque density gradient centrifugation. Total RNA was extracted using Trizol reagent, and RNA quality was checked on an Agilent 2100 Bioanalyzer. For this chain, trimming is 6 bases at the V end and 0 bases at the J end, and the number of junction bases without a gene match is 6. CDR1 and CDR2, looked up from the germline V gene, are MNHNS and SASEGT. The CDR3 covers 16 residues, taking in both the cysteine and the phenylalanine. Of all the DNA, just the CDR3 is kept, 48 bases in frame from base 1.

TCR beta CDR3 regions were amplified from RNA transcripts for repertoire sequencing. A first-round RT-PCR used HTBI primers with the Qiagen OneStep RT-PCR kit, followed by a second-round multiplex PCR, size selection and purification. Sequencing of the libraries was carried out on an Illumina HiSeq2000 in paired-end mode with 100 bp reads. The authors' pipeline ran thus. SOAPnuke was used for read processing, and reads with adapters, uncalled bases, a mean Phred below 15, or no exact constant-primer or identifier match were discarded. COPE v1.2.5 was used to merge high-quality paired reads. Unique nucleotide sequences were defined as clonotypes and aligned to IMGT TRB V, D and J references using MiTCR v1.1. The analysis was limited to V-J combinations with a frequency above 0.0001, which together covered approximately 99% of repertoires. A TCR clonal expansion and chaos score per V-J combination was defined as the ratio of F50 clonal expansion to chaos observed in the TCRdist matrix. Welch's t-statistics and random forest were used to narrow the features down to more than 10 V-J combinations, which were then fed into a naive Bayes classifier. The Morisita-Horn index was used to measure how similar the thyroid and blood repertoires were. TCRdb trimmed the raw reads at Q25, called clones with MiXCR and kept productive beta chains. Rows are unified per CDR3 protein, each entry keeping the most common DNA and genes. The V and J calls reflect TCRdb's pipeline rather than the authors' work. Within this sample are around 400,000 distinct CDR3 sequences, with around 18% of them counted one time only. The ten largest make up around 1.5% of the sample.

The receptor comes from a woman aged 18-35 years with Graves' ophthalmopathy. Donor details come from another sample of the same person, matched by shared clones. The chain employs TRBV6-1 and TRBJ2-7; TRBD2 aligns with 12 central bases. Specimen: peripheral blood. At the DNA level, the sequence is TGTGCCAGCAGGACCGGGACTAGCGGGTACTCCTACGAGCAGTACTTC. It is translated as CASRTGTSGYSYEQYF.